Sequencing of this TCR beta chain was carried out in a study of blood T cell repertoires in COVID-19. Study at large: COVID-19 samples collected from the United States, Italy and Spain covered acute and convalescent phases. T cells, B-cell-depleted T cells, or PBMCs supplied cDNA or gDNA.

Original data processing: Reference gene primer amplification in the assay estimated nucleated cell counts. Generated by immunoSEQ multiplex PCR, the TCRdb table keeps only in-frame clones and is missing some. V, J and clone size derive from that table, while D and trimming were established from the DNA sequence. The sample shows around 180,000 clones, 70% to 90% of them seen only once. The CDR3 loop spans 12 amino acids. The V and J ends lost 0 bases and 9 bases respectively, with 8 bases between them. Germline loops: CDR1 LGHDT, CDR2 YNNKEL (reference sequence). This chain connects TRBV3-1 (or the pseudogene TRBV3-2) to TRBJ1-1; D is possibly TRBD1 (5 bases). The receptor was isolated from a man in his fifties or sixties with acute or convalescent COVID-19. Material for sequencing was peripheral blood. CDR3 sequence (DNA): TGTGCCAGCAGCCAAGAAGGGGCACAAGCTTTCTTT. Translation: CASSQEGAQAFF.